A single sample gave rise to the 22 T cell receptor beta chains below, sequenced in a study of cytomegalovirus exposure and HLA in healthy donors. The PCR had 60 Vbeta and 13 Jbeta primers. The method was immunoSEQ multiplex PCR; TCRdb's version includes in-frame clones alone and lacks a portion of them. The repertoire holds about 230,000 clones, with about three quarters as singletons. The sequenced sample consisted of PBMCs. Receptors were obtained from a woman aged 60-70 years in good health and CMV-seropositive.

This chain connects TRBV4-3 to TRBJ2-1, with 11 nucleotides matching TRBD2. Per the germline V gene, CDR1 is LGHNA and CDR2 is YSLEER. The CDR3 extends over 17 amino acids. V was pared by 0 bases and J by 9 bases, with 10 bases of the junction left unmatched. CDR3 in DNA: TGCGCCAGCAGCCAAGAAGGGGTTAGCGGGGGGGTTGGTGAGCAGTTCTTC. Protein product: CASSQEGVSGGVGEQFF.

This sequence joins TRBV18 and TRBJ1-5; TRBD1 matches 10 bases. This CDR3 has 15 amino acids. From germline, CDR1 is KGHSH and CDR2 LQKENI. The trim removed 1 base at V and 6 bases at J, leaving 3 bases unmatched. The CDR3 nucleotides read TGTGCCAGCTCACCACGGGACAGGGGCGGTCAGCCCCAGCATTTT. Protein: CASSPRDRGGQPQHF.

This clone was seen a few times. In the same sample, other DNA sequences code for this CDR3. This chain uses TRBV7-2 with TRBJ2-3; no clear D. The germline CDR1 and CDR2 sequences are SGHTA and FQGNSA. The CDR3 extends over 12 amino acids. Trimming cost V 5 bases and J 3 bases, with 6 bases left between them. Here the CDR3 reads CASSPRTDTQYF. CDR3 coding DNA: TGTGCCAGCAGCCCCAGAACAGATACGCAGTATTTT.

V usage is TRBV7-2 and J usage is TRBJ1-6; a possible D gene is TRBD1 (6 bases). Germline loops: CDR1 SGHTA, CDR2 FQGNSA. This CDR3 is 13 amino acids long. V was pared by 6 bases and J by 9 bases, with 12 bases between. The CDR3 bases are TGTGCCAGCAGTCCACAGGGTAGTTCACCCCTCCACTTT. Its translation: CASSPQGSSPLHF.

J is TRBJ2-7 and V is TRBV7-9, with 13 bases matching TRBD2. CDR1 and CDR2 from the germline V gene are SEHNR and FQNEAQ (reference sequence). Germline trimming cut 1 base from V and 7 bases from J; bases unmatched to any gene: 13. The CDR3 length is 18 residues. CDR3 sequence reads: CASSLGLAGGGGSGEQYF. CDR3 DNA: TGTGCCAGCAGCTTAGGACTAGCGGGAGGCGGGGGATCTGGAGAGCAGTACTTC.

The chain employs TRBV11-2 and TRBJ1-6; D is undetermined. This CDR3 contains 15 residues. V lost 2 bases and J lost 6, with 11 bases in between. Germline V gene lookup returns CDR1 SGHAT and CDR2 FQNNGV. In nucleotides, the CDR3 is TGTGCCAGCAGCTTAAGGCACGGAGGTAATTCACCCCTCCACTTT. Amino acids: CASSLRHGGNSPLHF. The full variable domain, rest sourced from reference TRBV11-2 and TRBJ1-6, is EAGVAQSPRYKIIEKRQSVAFWCNPISGHATLYWYQQILGQGPKLLIQFQNNGVVDDSQLPKDRFSAERLKGVDSTLKIQPAKLEDSAVYLCASSLRHGGNSPLHFGNGTRLTVT.

This clone was observed a handful of times. This chain connects TRBV5-1 to TRBJ2-7; 10 positions match TRBD1. Germline loops: CDR1 SGHRS, CDR2 YFSETQ. CDR3 length: 15 amino acids. Trimming cost V 0 bases and J 7 bases; bases outside gene matches: 7. Here the CDR3 reads CASSLARDRGREQYF. The CDR3 nucleotides read TGCGCCAGCAGCTTGGCCCGGGACAGGGGACGGGAGCAGTACTTC.

CDR3 sequence (DNA): TGTGCCAGCAGCCCCCGACAGGGGTCGAACACTGAAGCTTTCTTT. It yields the protein CASSPRQGSNTEAFF. The V gene is TRBV7-2, the J gene TRBJ1-1; 8 bases match TRBD1. Per germline, CDR1 SGHTA and CDR2 FQGNSA. The V and J ends lost 5 bases and 1 base, in that order; junction bases with no gene match: 6. The CDR3 runs to 15 residues.

The V call is TRBV19, the J call TRBJ2-1, with 9 nucleotides matching TRBD1. CDR3 length: 15 residues. The germline V gene encodes CDR1 LNHDA and CDR2 SQIVND (reference sequence). The V gene end was trimmed by 2 bases and the J gene end by 8 bases; junction bases not matched to a gene: 7. The CDR3 protein is CASSITGGAVYEQFF. For the CDR3, the DNA is TGTGCCAGTAGTATAACAGGGGGCGCAGTCTATGAGCAGTTCTTC.

This sequence joins TRBV5-1 and TRBJ2-3; TRBD2 matches 10 bases. Per germline, CDR1 SGHRS and CDR2 YFSETQ. The CDR3 sequence is 15 residues long. Trimming took 4 bases from V and 2 from J; bases not matched to a gene: 4. The chain's CDR3 is CASSEGLAPTDTQYF. CDR3 in DNA: TGCGCCAGCAGCGAGGGACTAGCGCCCACAGATACGCAGTATTTT.

This chain joins TRBV18 and TRBJ1-6, with 8 bases that match TRBD1. This CDR3 has 15 residues. The V gene end was trimmed by 4 bases and the J gene end by 8 bases; junction bases not matched to a gene: 7. The germline V gene encodes CDR1 KGHSH and CDR2 LQKENI. The CDR3 sequence is CASSLRQGRDSPLHF. In nucleotides, the CDR3 is TGTGCCAGCTCACTTAGACAGGGGAGGGATTCACCCCTCCACTTT.

The gene calls are TRBV7-2 and TRBJ2-7, with 10 positions matching TRBD2. The length of the CDR3 is 15 residues. The ends lost 5 bases at V and 1 base at J; junction bases unmatched: 5. The germline V gene encodes CDR1 SGHTA and CDR2 FQGNSA. The CDR3 reads CASSPSGGGSYEQYF. The CDR3 region has the DNA TGTGCCAGCAGCCCGAGCGGGGGGGGTTCCTACGAGCAGTACTTC. The variable domain in full, with the rest retrieved from reference TRBV7-2 and TRBJ2-7, is GAGVSQSPSNKVTEKGKDVELRCDPISGHTALYWYRQSLGQGLEFLIYFQGNSAPDKSGLPSDRFSAERTGGSVSTLTIQRTQQEDSAVYLCASSPSGGGSYEQYFGPGTRLTVT.

The rearrangement uses TRBV19 and TRBJ2-4; TRBD1 matches at 11 bases. The CDR3 is 14 residues long. V lost 4 bases, J lost 9 bases, and 5 bases stayed unmatched. In germline, CDR1 is LNHDA, CDR2 SQIVND (reference sequence). CDR3 bases: TGTGCCAGTAGTACCGGGACAGGGGGAACCATTCAGTACTTC. Its protein product is CASSTGTGGTIQYF.

The sample holds a few counts of this clone. The chain is built from TRBV11-2 and TRBJ2-2; weak D call: TRBD2 (5 bases). V shed 4 bases and J shed 1 base, with 13 bases lying between them. Germline V gives CDR1 SGHAT, CDR2 FQNNGV. The CDR3 length is 16 residues. This CDR3 is CASSSADPLNTGELFF. The DNA of the CDR3 is TGTGCCAGCAGCTCAGCGGATCCCTTGAACACCGGGGAGCTGTTTTTT.

The rearrangement uses TRBV5-6 and TRBJ2-1; the match to TRBD2 covers 11 bases. Unmatched junction bases numbered 6, after V lost 0 bases and J lost 13 bases. Germline loops: CDR1 SGHDT, CDR2 YYEEEE. The CDR3 spans 14 residues. The CDR3 DNA reads TGTGCCAGCAGCTTGGAGGTTAGCGGGGGGGCCCAGTTCTTC. Translation: CASSLEVSGGAQFF.

The chain employs TRBV4-2 and TRBJ2-3; 9 bases align to TRBD2. V was clipped by 10 bases and J by 6 bases; unmatched bases: 14. The germline V gene encodes CDR1 LGHNA and CDR2 YNFKEQ. The CDR3 spans 15 residues. The CDR3 region is CATSPTREGRDTQYF. The CDR3 DNA follows: TGTGCCACATCCCCCACGCGGGAGGGCCGGGATACGCAGTATTTT.

This CDR3 reads CASSELAGWNEQFF. The CDR3 DNA follows: TGCGCCAGCAGCGAACTAGCGGGGTGGAATGAGCAGTTCTTC. The chain has TRBV5-1 and TRBJ2-1, with 10 bases matching TRBD2. In germline, CDR1 is SGHRS, CDR2 YFSETQ. The CDR3 has 14 amino acids. The V segment lost 4 bases and the J segment 7 bases; nucleotides outside the gene matches: 5.

The V gene is TRBV10-3, the J gene TRBJ2-2, with 7 bases that match TRBD2. The ends lost 4 bases at V and 5 bases at J; junction bases unmatched: 10. CDR3 length: 16 residues. The germline CDR1 and CDR2 sequences are ENHRY and SYGVKD. The CDR3, as DNA: TGTGCCATCAGTGGTTTAAGTACCGGGGGGACCGGGGAGCTGTTTTTT. This codes for CAISGLSTGGTGELFF.

The chain recombines TRBV5-1 with TRBJ2-3; D is perhaps TRBD2 (6 bases). Trimming took 4 bases from V and 2 from J, leaving 11 bases between them. The CDR3 length is 14 residues. CDR1 is SGHRS, CDR2 YFSETQ, per germline. This CDR3 is CASSAGPVTDTQYF. The CDR3 bases are TGCGCCAGCAGCGCGGGGCCAGTCACAGATACGCAGTATTTT.

The table lists this clone with a few counts. An end of the junction does not agree with germline; a read error may underlie this. The V and J genes are TRBV7-9 and TRBJ2-5; 13 positions match TRBD2. The CDR3 consists of 16 residues. Germline CDR1 and CDR2: SEHNR and FQNEAQ (reference sequence). The CDR3 bases are TGTTCCAGCAGCCCCGGACTAGCGGGGGTCTCGGAGACCCAGTACTTC. Translating gives CSSSPGLAGVSETQYF.

The chain's CDR3 is CASSPPLAGEGNIQYF. The CDR3 nucleotides are TGCGCCAGCAGCCCCCCGCTAGCGGGGGAGGGAAACATTCAGTACTTC. The chain employs TRBV5-1 and TRBJ2-4; 10 nucleotides agree with TRBD2. The J segment lost 6 bases and the V segment lost 4 bases, leaving 10 bases of the junction unmatched. The V gene's germline CDR1 is SGHRS and CDR2 YFSETQ. The CDR3 is 16 amino acids.

The chain uses TRBV27 and TRBJ1-2; TRBD1 is a possible D gene (6 bases). The CDR3 runs to 17 residues. V was shortened by 2 bases and J by 2 bases, with 18 bases between the two germline ends. Germline CDR1 MNHEY, CDR2 SMNVEV (reference sequence). CDR3 coding DNA: TGTGCCAGCAGTTTAGGGGGGGCCGAAAACCTAAACTATGGCTACACCTTC. It specifies CASSLGGAENLNYGYTF.